This passage covers 32 T cell receptor beta chains from one sample sequenced in a study of blood T cell repertoires in COVID-19. Only in-frame clones appear in the TCRdb table, and some are missing; sequencing was by immunoSEQ multiplex PCR. Seen here are 95,000 to 100,000 clones, 70% to 90% observed once, and the top ten hold roughly 4.2%. Sequences were obtained from peripheral blood. These receptor sequences come from a human donor with COVID-19, enrolled during active disease. The donor label of this sample is uncertain.

The chain carries TRBV19 and TRBJ1-6; no firm D call. CDR3 length: 15 amino acids. V was trimmed by 3 bases and J by 4 bases, leaving 10 bases between them. Germline V lookup: CDR1 LNHDA, CDR2 SQIVND (reference sequence). The CDR3 coding sequence is TGTGCCAGTAGTATCGGATGGAGTTATAATTCACCCCTCCACTTT. It codes for CASSIGWSYNSPLHF.

The rearrangement joins TRBV7-3 to TRBJ1-1, with D perhaps TRBD1 (5 bases). Germline V gene lookup returns CDR1 SGHTA and CDR2 FQGTGA. The CDR3 runs 13 residues. V was trimmed by 5 bases and J by 1 base, leaving 8 bases between them. The CDR3 nucleotides are TGTGCCAGCAGCCGCGGACAGAACACTGAAGCTTTCTTT. Its translation: CASSRGQNTEAFF.

In DNA form, the CDR3 reads TGTGCCAGCAGCTATACCGGGACAGCACGAAACACCATATATTTT. Residues: CASSYTGTARNTIYF. The chain couples TRBV5-6 to TRBJ1-3; 7 positions match TRBD1. Germline V gene lookup returns CDR1 SGHDT and CDR2 YYEEEE. The V segment lost 3 bases and the J segment 5 bases; nucleotides outside the gene matches: 8. The CDR3 covers 15 residues.

This rearrangement joins TRBV19 to TRBJ1-5, with D possibly matching TRBD1 (6 bases). The CDR3 has 16 residues. The V end lost 0 bases, the J end lost 4 bases, and 13 bases lay between the germline ends. Germline V lookup: CDR1 LNHDA, CDR2 SQIVND (reference sequence). The DNA for the CDR3 is TGTGCCAGTAGTATAGATCGGGGAGGGACAAATCAGCCCCAGCATTTT. It translates to CASSIDRGGTNQPQHF. Looking up the rest from reference TRBV19 and TRBJ1-5 gives the full variable domain: DGGITQSPKYLFRKEGQNVTLSCEQNLNHDAMYWYRQDPGQGLRLIYYSQIVNDFQKGDIAEGYSVSREKKESFPLTVTSAQKNPTAFYLCASSIDRGGTNQPQHFGDGTRLSIL.

V and J are TRBV2 and TRBJ2-1; 9 nucleotides agree with TRBD2. The germline gives CDR1 SNHLY, CDR2 FYNNEI. V was clipped by 10 bases and J by 1 base; unmatched bases: 5. This CDR3 region has 14 residues. The CDR3: CANPSGISYNEQFF. CDR3 coding DNA: TGTGCCAATCCTAGCGGGATATCCTACAATGAGCAGTTCTTC. Together with reference TRBV2 and TRBJ2-1, the CDR3 gives the full variable domain: EPEVTQTPSHQVTQMGQEVILRCVPISNHLYFYWYRQILGQKVEFLVSFYNNEISEKSEIFDDQFSVERPDGSNFTLKIRSTKLEDSAMYFCANPSGISYNEQFFGPGTRLTVL.

V is TRBV5-1 and J is TRBJ1-1, with D hard to call. CDR1 and CDR2 (germline): SGHRS, YFSETQ. Trimming removed 4 bases at V and 1 base at J, with 14 bases between. This CDR3 spans 15 amino acids. The CDR3 sequence is CASSGSGVSNTEAFF. CDR3 DNA: TGCGCCAGCAGCGGATCCGGAGTTTCGAACACTGAAGCTTTCTTT.

The chain recombines TRBV6-5 with TRBJ2-5; D is perhaps TRBD2 (7 bases). The CDR3 consists of 14 residues. Germline CDR1 reads MNHEY; CDR2 reads SVGAGI. The germline V and J ends were trimmed by 10 bases and 9 bases, with 24 bases remaining between them. The CDR3: CATVNGWGGSAQYF. The DNA of the CDR3 is TGTGCCACCGTTAACGGATGGGGGGGCTCGGCCCAGTACTTC.

V usage is TRBV3-1 (or the pseudogene TRBV3-2) and J usage is TRBJ1-1, with TRBD1 as a possible D gene (6 bases). This CDR3 has 15 amino acids. Germline CDR1 LGHDT, CDR2 YNNKEL (reference sequence). V lost 0 bases and J lost 5, with 13 bases in between. CDR3 nucleotides: TGTGCCAGCAGCCAAGAGGCAGGGGCGACGACTGAAGCTTTCTTT. Protein product: CASSQEAGATTEAFF.

The J gene is TRBJ1-3, the V gene TRBV2; TRBD1 matches 8 bases. The CDR3 consists of 13 residues. Germline V gene lookup returns CDR1 SNHLY and CDR2 FYNNEI. The V segment lost 7 bases and the J segment 2 bases; nucleotides outside the gene matches: 1. CDR3 region: CASKQGAGNTIYF. Here the CDR3 DNA reads TGTGCCAGCAAACAGGGGGCTGGAAACACCATATATTTT.

This clone was found a few times. The V gene is TRBV18, the J gene TRBJ1-2; 7 bases agree with TRBD1. This CDR3 is built from 14 residues. J lost 7 bases, V lost 4 bases, and 9 bases had no gene match. The germline CDR1 and CDR2 sequences are KGHSH and LQKENI. The CDR3 is CASSLEGQSGGYTF. The CDR3 nucleotides read TGTGCCAGCTCACTAGAGGGACAGAGTGGTGGCTACACCTTC.

The chain recombines TRBV6-4 with TRBJ2-3; 14 positions agree with TRBD2. Germline V gives CDR1 MRHNA, CDR2 SNTAGT. This CDR3 is 19 amino acids long. The junction had 11 bases not matched to a gene; V was cut back by 6 bases and J by 0 bases. CDR3 sequence: CASRLTSGGASSSTDTQYF. The CDR3, as DNA: TGTGCCAGCAGGCTGACTAGCGGGGGGGCCTCGTCTAGCACAGATACGCAGTATTTT.

The chain has TRBV7-2 and TRBJ2-7; 12 nucleotides match TRBD2. Germline V gives CDR1 SGHTA, CDR2 FQGNSA. This CDR3 spans 15 amino acids. The V and J ends lost 4 bases and 6 bases, in that order; junction bases with no gene match: 7. The CDR3 nucleotides read TGTGCCAGCAGCTCCCGGACTAGCGGGGTTGGCGAGCAGTACTTC. It specifies CASSSRTSGVGEQYF.

The V call is TRBV1, the J call TRBJ1-1; the table gives TRBD1 as D, unverified against the DNA. TRBV1 is classified as a pseudogene. The CDR3 runs 15 residues. The CDR3 DNA follows: TGCACCAGCATGACGGGACAGGGTTTGTACACTGAAGCTTTCTTT. Translating gives CTSMTGQGLYTEAFF.

This chain uses TRBV9 with TRBJ1-2, with D unresolved. Germline CDR1 is SGDLS and CDR2 is YYNGEE. V was cut by 3 bases and J by 2 bases, with 11 bases left in between. This CDR3 comprises 14 residues. CDR3 loop: CASSGVSRNYGYTF. The CDR3 DNA reads as TGTGCCAGCAGCGGGGTATCCAGGAACTATGGCTACACCTTC.

The rearrangement uses TRBV5-1 and TRBJ2-5; 7 positions agree with TRBD1. Germline CDR1 is SGHRS and CDR2 is YFSETQ. Trimming at V came to 4 bases and at J to 0 bases, leaving 3 bases not matched to a gene. This CDR3 comprises 14 residues. The CDR3 DNA reads TGCGCCAGCAGCAGGGGACAGAACCAAGAGACCCAGTACTTC. Translation gives CASSRGQNQETQYF.

This clone appeared a few times. The chain is built from TRBV6-5 and TRBJ2-7; 8 nucleotides align to TRBD1. The V and J ends lost 1 base and 5 bases, in that order; junction bases with no gene match: 7. Germline V gene data show CDR1 as MNHEY and CDR2 as SVGAGI. The CDR3 contains 15 residues. The CDR3 loop reads CASSYLLTGAHEQYF. DNA for the CDR3: TGTGCCAGCAGTTACTTACTGACAGGGGCCCACGAGCAGTACTTC.

The V call is TRBV13, the J call TRBJ1-1; no definite D call. The CDR3 has 15 residues. Between the trimmed V and J ends, which lost 2 bases and 0 bases, there was a span of 10 bases. Germline V CDR1 and CDR2: PRHDT, FYEKMQ (reference sequence). The CDR3 sequence is CASSLNTVMNTEAFF. As DNA, the CDR3 is TGTGCCAGCAGCTTAAATACAGTCATGAACACTGAAGCTTTCTTT.

This clone was detected once. CDR3 DNA: TGCAGCGTTGACCGCACGTCTAGTGACAATGAGCAGTTCTTC. Translated: CSVDRTSSDNEQFF. The chain has TRBV29-1 and TRBJ2-1; D uncertain. The V gene's germline CDR1 is SQVTM and CDR2 ANQGSEA. Trimming removed 3 bases at V and 5 bases at J, with 14 bases between. This CDR3 is built from 14 residues.

The chain is built from TRBV12-3 or TRBV12-4 and TRBJ1-1; D gene ambiguous. V dropped 10 bases and J dropped 6 bases, with 15 bases sitting between them. This CDR3 contains 12 residues. The CDR3 DNA follows: TGTGCCACCAGACGGGAAGGCGCTGAAGCTTTCTTT. It translates to CATRREGAEAFF.

The chain uses TRBV15 and TRBJ2-7, with TRBD1 identical over 8 bases. The ends lost 5 bases at V and 5 bases at J; junction bases unmatched: 17. The CDR3 has 17 residues. CDR1 and CDR2 (germline): LNHNV, YYDKDF (reference sequence). Written as DNA, the CDR3 is TGTGCCACCAGCCCCTACCCCGGGGACAGGAGGTGGGACGAGCAGTACTTC. Its protein product is CATSPYPGDRRWDEQYF.

On this clone: One end of the junction does not line up with germline, which may come from a read error. The chain combines TRBV3-1 (or the pseudogene TRBV3-2) with TRBJ1-2; a weak D match, TRBD1 (5 bases). This CDR3 comprises 13 residues. Germline V gene data show CDR1 as LGHDT and CDR2 as YNNKEL (reference sequence). The CDR3 region has the DNA TGTGCCAGCAGCCAAGAAGGGGTCTATGACTACACCTTC. Its protein product is CASSQEGVYDYTF.

The chain is built from TRBV5-1 and TRBJ2-7; perhaps TRBD2 as D (6 bases). The germline V gene has CDR1 SGHRS and CDR2 YFSETQ. The CDR3 spans 13 residues. V gave up 2 bases and J gave up 7 bases, with 13 bases separating them. The CDR3 nucleotides read TGCGCCAGCAGCTTTGGGACGGGAGAGGAGCAGTACTTC. This encodes CASSFGTGEEQYF.

This clone was seen more than once but under ten times. V is TRBV7-9 and J is TRBJ2-3; 8 bases are a match to TRBD2. The CDR3 is 15 amino acids. With V trimmed by 5 bases and J by 4 bases, 8 bases remained unmatched. CDR1 and CDR2 (germline): SEHNR, FQNEAQ (reference sequence). As DNA, the CDR3 is TGTGCCAGCAGCCATCCCGTGCGGGAGGCAGATACGCAGTATTTT. Its protein is CASSHPVREADTQYF. Supplemented by reference TRBV7-9 and TRBJ2-3, the full variable domain reads DTGVSQNPRHKITKRGQNVTFRCDPISEHNRLYWYRQTLGQGPEFLTYFQNEAQLEKSRLLSDRFSAERPKGSFSTLEIQRTEQGDSAMYLCASSHPVREADTQYFGPGTRLTVL.

The CDR3 sequence is CASALRRETQYF. DNA for the CDR3: TGTGCCAGCGCCCTGCGGAGAGAGACCCAGTACTTC. This chain links TRBV12-3 or TRBV12-4 with TRBJ2-5, with D unclear. This CDR3 has 12 residues. Trimming pared 8 bases from V and 4 bases from J, leaving 11 bases between.

This clone has a handful of counts. This sequence joins TRBV4-1 and TRBJ1-5, with TRBD1 identical over 8 bases. V was clipped by 4 bases and J by 5 bases; unmatched bases: 7. CDR3 length: 15 amino acids. In germline, CDR1 is MGHRA, CDR2 YSYEKL. CDR3 residues: CASSRRTGSDQPQHF. CDR3 DNA: TGCGCCAGCAGCCGGCGGACAGGGTCGGATCAGCCCCAGCATTTT.

J is TRBJ1-4 and V is TRBV2; D not certain. CDR1 and CDR2 (germline): SNHLY, FYNNEI. The CDR3 contains 13 residues. The V and J ends lost 7 bases and 4 bases respectively, with 10 bases between them. In DNA form, the CDR3 reads TGTGCCAGCACCGGGAGAGTTAATGAAAAACTGTTTTTT. Protein sequence: CASTGRVNEKLFF.

The chain is built from TRBV7-9 and TRBJ2-7; TRBD2 aligns across 10 bases. This CDR3 comprises 15 residues. CDR1 is SEHNR and CDR2 is FQNEAQ in the germline V gene (reference sequence). V dropped 4 bases and J dropped 4; count of bases not matched to a gene: 7. Here the CDR3 DNA reads TGTGCCAGCAGCTCCCGGACTAGCGGTTTATACGAGCAGTACTTC. Its translation: CASSSRTSGLYEQYF.

This chain links TRBV2 with TRBJ2-5; TRBD2 might be the D (6 bases). Trimming removed 10 bases from V and 5 bases from J, with 14 bases in between. Germline V CDR1 and CDR2: SNHLY, FYNNEI. The CDR3 is 12 amino acids. CDR3 sequence (DNA): TGTGCCACCCCGGGACTTGCCGAGACCCAGTACTTC. Its protein product is CATPGLAETQYF.

The V call is TRBV29-1, the J call TRBJ2-2; weak D call: TRBD1 (6 bases). With 3 bases removed from V and 3 bases from J, the gap between germline ends came to 11 bases. CDR1 is SQVTM, CDR2 ANQGSEA, per germline. The CDR3 has 14 residues. DNA for the CDR3: TGCAGCGTTGAGGGCAGGGGTGACACCGGGGAGCTGTTTTTT. Protein product: CSVEGRGDTGELFF.

This chain connects TRBV12-3 or TRBV12-4 to TRBJ2-1; TRBD2 is a possible D gene (6 bases). V dropped 11 bases and J dropped 4 bases, with 12 bases sitting between them. There are 12 residues in the CDR3. CDR3 sequence (DNA): TGTGCCTGCTGGAGGGAATACAATGAGCAGTTCTTC. The encoded protein is CACWREYNEQFF.

The chain recombines TRBV5-4 with TRBJ2-7; TRBD1 matches at 7 bases. The V and J ends lost 0 bases and 1 base, in that order; junction bases with no gene match: 4. This CDR3 has 15 residues. Germline-derived CDR1 and CDR2 are SGHNT and YYREEE (reference sequence). The DNA of the CDR3 is TGTGCCAGCAGCTTGGTAGGGGGCGCATCCTACGAGCAGTACTTC. Encoded protein: CASSLVGGASYEQYF.

The rearrangement joins TRBV6-5 to TRBJ2-3; TRBD2 might be the D (5 bases). Between the trimmed V and J ends, which lost 8 bases and 1 base, there was a span of 13 bases. The V gene's germline CDR1 is MNHEY and CDR2 SVGAGI. The CDR3 length is 14 residues. The CDR3 loop is CASQPWTGTDTQYF. The CDR3 coding sequence is TGTGCCAGCCAGCCATGGACTGGCACAGATACGCAGTATTTT.